Presented here are 11 T cell receptor beta chains from one specimen sequenced in a study of beta chain features in type 1 diabetes. TCRB transcripts that were expressed got sequenced, as all of the isolated RNA had been reverse transcribed. The table came from immunoSEQ multiplex PCR; TCRdb's copy has only in-frame clones and leaves some out. The table shows 550,000 to 850,000 clones, with around an eighth occurring only once. Points from the study as a whole: The study found moderately but significantly shorter TCRB CDR3s in all four CD4+ subsets of Type 1 diabetes patients.

No antigen has been assigned to these receptors. The sample was naive CD4+ T cells from blood. These TCRs come from a man in his late teens or twenties with type 1 diabetes.

V and J are TRBV5-6 and TRBJ2-7; D is undetermined. V was clipped by 1 base and J by 6 bases, with 8 bases between them. The germline V gene has CDR1 SGHDT and CDR2 YYEEEE. The length of the CDR3 is 12 residues. CDR3 sequence (DNA): TGTGCCAGCAGCTTGCAGGTGGGCGAGCAGTACTTC. It codes for CASSLQVGEQYF.

This clone was observed a few times. This rearrangement joins TRBV29-1 to TRBJ1-3; weak D call: TRBD1 (6 bases). Per the germline V gene, CDR1 is SQVTM and CDR2 is ANQGSEA. V gave up 7 bases and J gave up 2 bases, with 12 bases separating them. The CDR3 has 13 amino acids. DNA of the CDR3: TGCAGCGCTACCCAGGGGCCTGGAAACACCATATATTTT. Translated, it gives CSATQGPGNTIYF.

In this sample, this clone turned up a few times. The chain links TRBV29-1 to TRBJ2-2; no firm D call. Germline-derived CDR1 and CDR2 are SQVTM and ANQGSEA. The CDR3 length is 13 residues. Trimming left V 4 bases short and J 1 base short, with 7 bases between. This CDR3 reads CSVAQRNTGELFF. The CDR3 DNA sequence: TGCAGCGTTGCCCAGAGGAACACCGGGGAGCTGTTTTTT.

This clone was seen more than once but under ten times. J is TRBJ1-2 and V is TRBV19; a possible D gene is TRBD1 (5 bases). The CDR3 sequence is 14 residues long. Germline CDR1 and CDR2: LNHDA and SQIVND (reference sequence). Between the trimmed V and J ends, which lost 6 bases and 5 bases, there was a span of 16 bases. CDR3 residues: CASRNRDVGYGYTF. The CDR3 coding sequence is TGTGCCAGTAGAAATCGGGACGTAGGATATGGCTACACCTTC.

This clone was recorded a few times. CDR3 DNA sequence: TGTGCCTGGAGTGAACAGCCGAGGGGGGAGACCCAGTACTTC. This codes for CAWSEQPRGETQYF. The chain has TRBV30 and TRBJ2-5; a possible D gene is TRBD1 (6 bases). The length of the CDR3 is 14 residues. The germline V gene has CDR1 GTSNPN and CDR2 SVGIG (reference sequence). The V end lost 1 base, the J end lost 5 bases, and 14 bases lay between the germline ends.

This clone was seen a single time. A much larger clone differs by one base, so this may be a read error. J is TRBJ2-7 and V is TRBV14, with D hard to call. The CDR3 sequence is 10 residues long. V lost 5 bases, J lost 2 bases, and 1 base lay in between. Germline CDR1 is SGHDN and CDR2 is FVKESK. For the CDR3, the DNA is TGTGCCAGCAGCACCTACGAGCAGTACTTC. Residues: CASSTYEQYF.

The chain carries TRBV1 and TRBJ1-4; no check of the table's D call, TRBD1, against the DNA was made. TRBV1 is given as a pseudogene. The CDR3 is 14 amino acids. CDR3 DNA: TGCACCAGCAGCCAAGCCCAGGGGCGCGAAAAACTGTTTTTT. Its protein product is CTSSQAQGREKLFF.

The chain recombines TRBV6-6 with TRBJ1-1, with D possibly being TRBD1 (5 bases). Per the germline V gene, CDR1 is MNHNY and CDR2 is SVGAGI (reference sequence). The CDR3 spans 12 residues. V was clipped by 5 bases and J by 8 bases, with 12 bases between them. The CDR3 coding sequence is TGTGCCAGCAGTCCCCGCAGGGCGGAAGCTTTCTTT. This encodes CASSPRRAEAFF.

The chain is built from TRBV7-9 and TRBJ1-2; perhaps TRBD1 as D (5 bases). V was shortened by 5 bases and J by 8 bases, with 24 bases between the two germline ends. Germline CDR1 reads SEHNR; CDR2 reads FQNEAQ (reference sequence). The CDR3 is 16 residues long. Written as DNA, the CDR3 is TGTGCCAGCAGCCCCGTTGAGGGACTGACGCTTCGGGGCTACACCTTC. It codes for CASSPVEGLTLRGYTF. Supplemented by reference TRBV7-9 and TRBJ1-2, the full variable domain reads DTGVSQNPRHKITKRGQNVTFRCDPISEHNRLYWYRQTLGQGPEFLTYFQNEAQLEKSRLLSDRFSAERPKGSFSTLEIQRTEQGDSAMYLCASSPVEGLTLRGYTFGSGTRLTVV.

This clone appeared a few times. The V call is TRBV10-2, the J call TRBJ2-3; no definite D call. Germline values: CDR1 WSHSY, CDR2 SAAADI. CDR3 length: 12 amino acids. Deletions cut 7 bases from V and 0 bases from J, with 5 bases between. CDR3 protein: CASMTSTDTQYF. Here the CDR3 DNA reads TGCGCCAGCATGACTAGCACAGATACGCAGTATTTT.

This clone was detected a few times. This chain connects TRBV11-2 to TRBJ2-5; D may be TRBD2 (5 bases). The germline V gene has CDR1 SGHAT and CDR2 FQNNGV. This CDR3 is 14 amino acids long. V was clipped by 6 bases and J by 2 bases, with 13 bases between them. In DNA form, the CDR3 reads TGTGCCAGCAGTAGAATGACTATACAAGAGACCCAGTACTTC. This codes for CASSRMTIQETQYF.